The subject of this entry is one TCR beta chain. Its antigen remains unidentified. The input lacks base qualities; no much larger clone sits a single base away. These data belong to a study of shared clonotypes between healthy human individuals (TCRdb year 2020). Context from the whole study: Three men and a couple of women, aged 18 to 49 years, made up the cohort. The study deeply sequenced blood TCR repertoires of several healthy adults to estimate repertoire size and the extent of clonotype sharing between individuals. To increase sequencing depth and limit assay-specific biases, TCR repertoire library preparation and sequencing were carried out by different laboratories using diverse techniques. Leukapheresis yielded between about 0.9 and 8.9 billion PBMCs per donor.

The CDR3 starts with the cysteine, ends with the phenylalanine, and has 19 residues. CDR3 DNA only is kept here, 57 bases in frame from base 1. The germline V gene specifies LGHNA as CDR1 and YNFKEQ as CDR2. V loses 4 bases at its end and J loses 5 bases; junction bases beyond the gene matches: 14. On the study overall, not on this receptor specifically: Only blood was sampled, and tissue TCR repertoires likely differ from those in blood. The genetic and exposure-history diversity represented was limited by the small number of donors. Based on pairwise subsampling, the degree of clonotype sharing among donors was expected to be affected by sequencing depth.

The donors were healthy, HIV-negative adults with no recently reported acute infections or vaccinations. All donors were Caucasian adults living in Nashville, Tennessee, USA. For unsorted samples, tens of millions of PBMCs were counted, and genomic DNA was extracted using the QIAamp DNA Blood Mini kit. Blood was collected by leukapheresis, and PBMCs were isolated by Ficoll-Histopaque density gradient centrifugation and then cryopreserved in liquid nitrogen vapor phase. TCR CDR3 regions were amplified from genomic DNA by multiplex PCR using the deep immunoSEQ assay. For each cell subset, the extracted genomic DNA was distributed evenly across all wells of several immunoSEQ 96-well plates, and each plate served as one replicate. Each replicate PCR for unsorted PBMC received 300 to 350 ng genomic DNA, equal to approximately 29,000 T cell genomes. Unsorted PBMC genomic DNA was sequenced across ten immunoSEQ deep assay plates. Purified libraries were quantified with a Qubit 3.0 fluorometer, sized on a Bioanalyzer 2100, and re-quantified with the KAPA Library Quantification kit. Every immunoSEQ 96-well plate was sequenced on a dedicated single-read 150-cycle Illumina NextSeq 550 flow cell. The study's processing was this. The immunoSEQ output contained only junctional sequences without quality scores, so filtering could not match that applied to full-length reads. Sequences were annotated with PyIR, a Python wrapper for IgBLAST v1.9, and V/J genes and CDR3 were assigned using IMGT germline references. Any read was removed if the V/J assignment was weak (E-value above 1e-6), the CDR3 was missing, or the read contained stop codons, out-of-frame junctions, or ambiguous translated residues. V3J clonotypes were defined by identical inferred V gene, J gene, and CDR3 amino acid sequence. To compute the percentage overlap between repertoires, the number of shared unique clonotypes was divided by the size of the smaller repertoire. RTK rarefaction, the Chao1 estimator, and Recon v2.1 estimates of unobserved clonotypes were used to assess repertoire richness. Drawn from immuneACCESS, this table holds only the in-frame rearrangements with V and J called that TCRdb kept. Clones are partly lost; checked studies trace under half to an unresolved V gene and leave the rest unexplained. From that table come the V and J calls and clone size; the DNA was used to work out D and trimming. The sample table lists around 510,000 clones, around 81% of them with a count of one. Of the sample, around 12% is held by the ten largest clones.

The TCR sequence derives from a middle-aged woman in good health. Some clones in this sample may be carry-over from other donors' samples. The sequencing sample was made of PBMCs. The rearrangement combines TRBV4-2 with TRBJ2-7, with 16 middle bases fitting TRBD2. DNA sequence: TGTGCCAGCAGCCCCCTCACCGGGACTAGCGGGAGGGAATCCGACGAGCAGTACTTC. Its protein product is CASSPLTGTSGRESDEQYF.